This T cell receptor (beta chain) was recorded in a study of blood T cells in healthy people across ages. Study findings and constraints: While age rose, TCR beta diversity per million T cells dropped in a roughly linear way. Long-lived donors carried more naive CD4+ cells and greater diversity than aged donors.

A remark on this clonotype: Its matching antigen is unknown.

The use of a sample-barcoded 5' primer and a J-beta primer mix characterized a second PCR of 7 to 11 cycles. Through a template-switch adaptor with 12 random nucleotides, each cDNA molecule received a tag. TCRdb passed the 5' RACE reads through MiXCR, listing each CDR3 protein once. The sample carries some 920,000 distinct CDR3 sequences, 51% recorded once. Collection of ten milliliters of peripheral blood was performed for each donor. The sequence came from a woman aged 55-69 years in good health. The sequenced sample was blood.

CDR3 bases: TGTGCCAGCAGCGCCTACAGGGGGAAGACTTACGGTGAGCAGTTCTTC. Translating it yields CASSAYRGKTYGEQFF. The V gene is TRBV7-2, the J gene TRBJ2-1; 8 bases fit TRBD1. Germline CDR1 and CDR2: SGHTA and FQGNSA. V shed 5 bases, J shed 9 bases, and the junction held 15 bases outside the gene matches. The CDR3 is 16 amino acids.